The source of this T cell receptor beta chain is a study of blood T cell repertoires in COVID-19. Study-wide background: Material from acute and convalescent COVID-19 was sourced from the United States, Italy and Spain. In each case, the material was cDNA or gDNA derived from T cells, B-cell-depleted T cells, or PBMCs.

This CDR3 spans 17 amino acids. CDR1 is GTSNPN and CDR2 is SVGIG in the germline V gene (reference sequence). The V and J ends lost 3 bases and 4 bases respectively, with 19 bases between them. As processed by the authors: For nucleated cells, counts were estimated from reference gene primer amplification. The data were produced by immunoSEQ multiplex PCR, yet TCRdb's version contains in-frame clones alone and is incomplete. V and J calls and clone size are given by that table; D and trimming were obtained from the DNA. The sample carries about 160,000 clones, roughly four fifths recorded once. The clonotype was recovered from a human donor with acute or convalescent COVID-19. The donor label of this sample is uncertain. Sequencing used peripheral blood. The V and J genes are TRBV30 and TRBJ2-6; D may be TRBD1 (5 bases). CDR3 in amino acids: CAWRKLLFGAGANVLTF. In DNA, the CDR3 is TGTGCCTGGAGAAAGCTTTTATTTGGGGCCGGGGCCAACGTCCTGACTTTC.